This T cell receptor beta chain was identified in a study of patients and donors after allogeneic stem cell transplantation. V was cut by 6 bases and J by 10 bases, with 16 bases left in between. CDR3 length: 13 amino acids. Germline CDR1 reads MNHNS; CDR2 reads SASEGT. TCRdb re-called the RT-PCR reads through MiXCR, storing one row per CDR3 protein. The table has about 960,000 distinct CDR3 sequences, more than 15% seen once. This clonotype has only a few counts. Sequenced: blood, either unsorted or a sorted T cell fraction (not recorded which). V gene TRBV6-1 combines with J gene TRBJ2-1, with D maybe TRBD2 (5 bases). This sequence was found in a human donor who was either an allogeneic HSCT recipient or a stem cell or donor lymphocyte infusion donor (not recorded which). It is not recorded whose cells these are; they may come from a transplant donor. This chain's CDR3 is CASSFHGMQEQFF. DNA for the CDR3: TGTGCCAGCAGCTTCCACGGGATGCAGGAGCAGTTCTTC.